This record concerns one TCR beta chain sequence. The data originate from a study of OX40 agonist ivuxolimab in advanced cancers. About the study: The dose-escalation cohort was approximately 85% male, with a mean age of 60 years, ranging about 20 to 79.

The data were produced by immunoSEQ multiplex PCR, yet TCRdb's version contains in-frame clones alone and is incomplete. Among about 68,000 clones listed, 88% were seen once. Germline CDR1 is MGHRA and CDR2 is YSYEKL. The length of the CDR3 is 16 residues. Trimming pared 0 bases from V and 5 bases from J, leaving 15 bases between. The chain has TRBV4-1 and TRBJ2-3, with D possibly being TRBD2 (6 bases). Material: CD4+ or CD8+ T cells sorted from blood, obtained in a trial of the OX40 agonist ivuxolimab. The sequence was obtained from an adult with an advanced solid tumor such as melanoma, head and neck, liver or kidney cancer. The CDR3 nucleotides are TGCGCCAGCAGCCAAGATGGAGGGAGCGGCAGAGATACGCAGTATTTT. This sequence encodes CASSQDGGSGRDTQYF.